A selection of T cell receptor beta chains follows, all from one sample in a study of T-cell reconstitution after alpha-beta-depleted transplantation in children. MiXCR, run by TCRdb on the PCR reads, gives a single entry per CDR3 protein. The data hold tens of thousands of distinct CDR3 sequences, with 5% to 7% observed a single time. Here the sequenced sample was peripheral blood, taken 60 days after TCRalphabeta/CD19-depleted stem cell transplant. All receptors derive from a child younger than two who had a stem cell transplant for acute myeloid leukemia, so the T cells may come from the graft donor. The CDR3 runs from the conserved cysteine through the conserved F or W. Each record gives: J gene, clone size, D gene, V gene, CDR3 protein, CDR3 DNA. D genes are given only for firm matches. The size of a clone is reported for some rows only, either as once, few or many, or as a class for expanded clones.

J gene: TRBJ2-7; clone size: many; D gene: -; V gene: TRBV28; CDR3 protein: CASSLPLPYEQYF; CDR3 DNA: TGTGCCAGCAGTTTGCCACTGCCCTACGAGCAGTACTTC
J gene: TRBJ1-2; clone size: few; D gene: TRBD1; V gene: TRBV7-2; CDR3 protein: CASSHASGTGLRDGYTF; CDR3 DNA: TGTGCCAGCAGCCACGCTTCCGGGACAGGGTTGAGGGATGGCTACACCTTC
J gene: TRBJ2-3; clone size: many; D gene: -; V gene: TRBV10-3; CDR3 protein: CAIRPGPGTDTQYF; CDR3 DNA: TGTGCCATCAGACCGGGACCCGGCACAGATACGCAGTATTTT
J gene: TRBJ2-7; clone size: many; D gene: TRBD2; V gene: TRBV6-5; CDR3 protein: CASSYPLAHEQYF; CDR3 DNA: TGTGCCAGCAGTTACCCACTAGCGCACGAGCAGTACTTC
J gene: TRBJ2-3; clone size: many; D gene: TRBD2; V gene: TRBV9; CDR3 protein: CASSLTSGRRDTQYF; CDR3 DNA: TGTGCCAGCAGCTTAACTAGCGGGAGGAGGGATACGCAGTATTTT
J gene: TRBJ2-1; clone size: many; D gene: TRBD1; V gene: TRBV4-2; CDR3 protein: CASSQPLDRGNEQFF; CDR3 DNA: TGTGCCAGCAGCCAACCTCTCGACAGGGGTAATGAGCAGTTCTTC
J gene: TRBJ2-2; clone size: many; D gene: TRBD1; V gene: TRBV7-9; CDR3 protein: CASSFPGQGTNTGELFF; CDR3 DNA: TGTGCCAGCAGCTTCCCGGGACAGGGAACGAACACCGGGGAGCTGTTTTTT
J gene: TRBJ2-7; clone size: many; D gene: TRBD2; V gene: TRBV7-8; CDR3 protein: CASSRSGRAYEQYF; CDR3 DNA: TGTGCCAGCAGCCGAAGCGGGAGGGCTTACGAGCAGTACTTC
J gene: TRBJ2-5; clone size: many; D gene: -; V gene: TRBV5-1; CDR3 protein: CASSLEGSQETQYF; CDR3 DNA: TGCGCCAGCAGCTTGGAGGGGTCACAAGAGACCCAGTACTTC
J gene: TRBJ2-7; clone size: -; D gene: TRBD2; V gene: TRBV5-4; CDR3 protein: CASSTGLAAYEQYF; CDR3 DNA: TGTGCCAGCAGCACGGGACTAGCGGCCTACGAGCAGTACTTC
J gene: TRBJ2-7; clone size: many; D gene: TRBD1; V gene: TRBV10-3; CDR3 protein: CAISEENRGGHEQYF; CDR3 DNA: TGTGCCATCAGTGAAGAAAACAGGGGCGGCCACGAGCAGTACTTC
J gene: TRBJ2-3; clone size: few; D gene: -; V gene: TRBV7-9; CDR3 protein: CASSLPSTGTTDTQYF; CDR3 DNA: TGTGCCAGCAGCCTACCGTCGACGGGGACAACAGATACGCAGTATTTT
J gene: TRBJ2-7; clone size: many; D gene: TRBD1; V gene: TRBV27; CDR3 protein: CASSSRGNWNEQYF; CDR3 DNA: TGTGCCAGCTCTTCCAGGGGGAATTGGAACGAGCAGTACTTC
J gene: TRBJ2-3; clone size: many; D gene: -; V gene: TRBV27; CDR3 protein: CASSLGKRIWKTDTQYF; CDR3 DNA: TGTGCCAGCAGTTTAGGGAAGAGGATTTGGAAAACAGATACGCAGTATTTT
J gene: TRBJ2-2; clone size: few; D gene: -; V gene: TRBV7-9; CDR3 protein: CASKRPPNTGELFF; CDR3 DNA: TGTGCCAGCAAACGCCCTCCGAACACCGGGGAGCTGTTTTTT
J gene: TRBJ2-3; clone size: many; D gene: -; V gene: TRBV2; CDR3 protein: CASSDPRVVADTQYF; CDR3 DNA: TGTGCCAGCAGTGATCCCAGGGTCGTGGCAGATACGCAGTATTTT
J gene: TRBJ2-3; clone size: many; D gene: -; V gene: TRBV6-1; CDR3 protein: CASSGSPYRARTDTQYF; CDR3 DNA: TGTGCCAGCAGTGGAAGCCCCTACAGGGCACGCACAGATACGCAGTATTTT
J gene: TRBJ2-5; clone size: many; D gene: TRBD2; V gene: TRBV7-8; CDR3 protein: CASSFSGTPQETQYF; CDR3 DNA: TGTGCCAGCAGCTTTAGCGGGACACCTCAAGAGACCCAGTACTTC
J gene: TRBJ2-7; clone size: many; D gene: TRBD1; V gene: TRBV27; CDR3 protein: CASKGTGELYEQYF; CDR3 DNA: TGTGCCAGCAAGGGGACAGGGGAGCTCTACGAGCAGTACTTC
J gene: TRBJ2-1; clone size: many; D gene: -; V gene: TRBV20-1; CDR3 protein: CSARDLVAAYNEQFF; CDR3 DNA: TGCAGTGCTAGAGATTTGGTAGCGGCATACAATGAGCAGTTCTTC
J gene: TRBJ1-1; clone size: many; D gene: TRBD1; V gene: TRBV20-1; CDR3 protein: CSVPDRVEKEAFF; CDR3 DNA: TGCAGTGTTCCGGACAGGGTCGAAAAGGAAGCTTTCTTT
J gene: TRBJ2-4; clone size: -; D gene: -; V gene: TRBV6-1; CDR3 protein: CASRSGGIDKNIQYF; CDR3 DNA: TGTGCCAGCAGGTCCGGGGGCATTGACAAAAACATTCAGTACTTC
J gene: TRBJ2-2; clone size: many; D gene: -; V gene: TRBV20-1; CDR3 protein: CSATGLQNTGELFF; CDR3 DNA: TGCAGTGCCACGGGACTGCAGAACACCGGGGAGCTGTTTTTT
J gene: TRBJ2-7; clone size: many; D gene: -; V gene: TRBV29-1; CDR3 protein: CSVETGIRYEQYF; CDR3 DNA: TGCAGCGTTGAAACAGGGATCCGCTACGAGCAGTACTTC
J gene: TRBJ1-1; clone size: many; D gene: TRBD1; V gene: TRBV19; CDR3 protein: CASRERGRRRTEAFF; CDR3 DNA: TGTGCCAGTAGGGAGAGGGGGCGCCGAAGGACTGAAGCTTTCTTT
J gene: TRBJ2-1; clone size: many; D gene: TRBD2; V gene: TRBV7-8; CDR3 protein: CASSLASGVAGQDYNEQFF; CDR3 DNA: TGTGCCAGCAGCTTAGCGTCCGGGGTAGCGGGTCAGGACTACAATGAGCAGTTCTTC
J gene: TRBJ2-3; clone size: many; D gene: TRBD2; V gene: TRBV7-9; CDR3 protein: CASSGLAGILTDTQYF; CDR3 DNA: TGTGCCAGCAGCGGACTAGCGGGGATACTCACAGATACGCAGTATTTT
J gene: TRBJ1-3; clone size: few; D gene: TRBD1; V gene: TRBV10-1; CDR3 protein: CASSESRTGVRNTIYF; CDR3 DNA: TGCGCCAGCAGTGAGTCCCGGACAGGGGTCCGAAACACCATATATTTT
J gene: TRBJ2-4; clone size: many; D gene: -; V gene: TRBV28; CDR3 protein: CASSLAQNIQYF; CDR3 DNA: TGTGCCAGCAGTTTGGCCCAAAACATTCAGTACTTC
J gene: TRBJ2-3; clone size: many; D gene: -; V gene: TRBV7-8; CDR3 protein: CASSLTGTDTQYF; CDR3 DNA: TGTGCCAGCAGCTTGACAGGCACAGATACGCAGTATTTT
J gene: TRBJ2-1; clone size: many; D gene: TRBD2; V gene: TRBV29-1; CDR3 protein: CSHAGTRPYNEQFF; CDR3 DNA: TGCAGCCATGCCGGGACTAGACCCTACAATGAGCAGTTCTTC
J gene: TRBJ2-3; clone size: -; D gene: TRBD2; V gene: TRBV3-1; CDR3 protein: CTFSGPRLAETSTDTQYF; CDR3 DNA: TGTACCTTCAGCGGGCCCCGACTAGCGGAGACTAGCACAGATACGCAGTATTTT
J gene: TRBJ2-7; clone size: many; D gene: TRBD2; V gene: TRBV4-1; CDR3 protein: CASSQDPPGVAGNYEQYF; CDR3 DNA: TGCGCCAGCAGCCAAGATCCCCCGGGGGTAGCGGGGAACTACGAGCAGTACTTC
J gene: TRBJ2-7; clone size: many; D gene: -; V gene: TRBV28; CDR3 protein: CASSQGPYEQYF; CDR3 DNA: TGTGCCAGCAGTCAGGGGCCCTACGAGCAGTACTTC
J gene: TRBJ2-7; clone size: many; D gene: TRBD1; V gene: TRBV27; CDR3 protein: CARTPRGRRSYEQYF; CDR3 DNA: TGTGCCAGAACCCCGAGGGGGCGACGCTCCTACGAGCAGTACTTC
J gene: TRBJ1-2; clone size: many; D gene: -; V gene: TRBV7-8; CDR3 protein: CASSLEWPQGYTF; CDR3 DNA: TGTGCCAGCAGCTTAGAGTGGCCGCAAGGCTACACCTTC
J gene: TRBJ2-1; clone size: few; D gene: TRBD2; V gene: TRBV7-2; CDR3 protein: CASSLAGTNNEQFF; CDR3 DNA: TGTGCCAGCAGCTTGGCCGGGACTAACAATGAGCAGTTCTTC
J gene: TRBJ2-6; clone size: few; D gene: -; V gene: TRBV24-1; CDR3 protein: CATRAPGANVLTF; CDR3 DNA: TGTGCCACCCGGGCCCCTGGGGCCAACGTCCTGACTTTC
J gene: TRBJ2-7; clone size: many; D gene: -; V gene: TRBV29-1; CDR3 protein: CSVDSGIAHEQYF; CDR3 DNA: TGCAGCGTTGATTCAGGGATCGCCCACGAGCAGTACTTC